This T cell receptor beta chain was found in a study of T-cell memory formation after mild COVID-19. The wider study: Among the donors, TCR clusters were largely specific to each donor. Study-wide results and limits: Second-wave clones with a day 37 peak had unconfirmed SARS-CoV-2 specificity.

Germline V gene lookup returns CDR1 MNHEY and CDR2 SVGAGI. V was pared by 9 bases and J by 0 bases, with 8 bases of the junction left unmatched. This CDR3 contains 16 residues. TCRdb re-called the 5' RACE reads through MiXCR, storing one row per CDR3 protein. Here the sample spans roughly 45,000 distinct CDR3 sequences, roughly 27% being singletons. This clonotype was counted between two and nine times. Its specificity is unknown. The sequenced sample was PBMCs or a T cell subset sorted from them (not recorded which). This sequence originates from a man aged 18-30 years who had mild COVID-19 (a few samples of this study predate the infection). Cell type and time point are not known. The V call is TRBV6-5, the J call TRBJ1-6, with 7 positions matching TRBD1. CDR3 residues: CASSGQPSSYNSPLHF. Written as DNA, the CDR3 is TGTGCCAGTTCGGGACAGCCTAGCTCCTATAATTCACCCCTCCACTTT.